A selection of T cell receptor beta chains follows, all from one sample in a study of blood T cell repertoires in COVID-19. TCRdb keeps only in-frame clones here, not all; method: immunoSEQ multiplex PCR. The top ten clones hold around 3.5% of a sample with some 200,000 clones, approximately 89% of them seen once. Input material: peripheral blood. The receptors derive from a man in his sixties or seventies with acute or convalescent COVID-19. CDR3s include the opening cysteine and the closing phenylalanine or tryptophan. The order of the fields is J gene, D gene, V gene, clone size, CDR3 DNA, CDR3 protein. The D gene is left open where the match is weak. Size is omitted from some rows. Given values are once, few, many or a class for expanded clones.

>TRBJ1-6|NA|TRBV6-5|NA
TGTGCCAGCAGAGAGACAGTTAATTCACCCCTCCACTTT
CASRETVNSPLHF
>TRBJ2-1|NA|TRBV21-1|NA
TGTGCCAGCAGCGCTGTAGAGACGGCGGGGGCTCCTTCCCGCTCCTACAATGAGCAGTTCTTC
CASSAVETAGAPSRSYNEQFF
>TRBJ1-5|NA|TRBV13|NA
TGTGCCAGCAGCTTAGGGCAGGGCGGACAGCCCCAGCATTTT
CASSLGQGGQPQHF
>TRBJ2-1|NA|TRBV7-9|NA
TGTGCCAGCATAAGGCTAGCCTCCTACAATGAGCAGTTCTTC
CASIRLASYNEQFF
>TRBJ2-3|NA|TRBV9|NA
TGTGCCAGCAGCGTAGTTCCTAGCTCTAGCACAGATACGCAGTATTTT
CASSVVPSSSTDTQYF
>TRBJ2-2|TRBD2|TRBV7-8|NA
TGTGCCAGCAGCCGACGACCGGGACTAGCGGGGAAGAACACCGGGGAGCTGTTTTTT
CASSRRPGLAGKNTGELFF
>TRBJ2-3|TRBD1|TRBV5-1|NA
TGCGCCAGCAGCTTGCGGGACAGGGTTTCAGATACGCAGTATTTT
CASSLRDRVSDTQYF
>TRBJ2-7|NA|TRBV7-9|NA
TGTGCCAGCAACAGGGTAGGCGAGCAGTACTTC
CASNRVGEQYF
>TRBJ2-7|TRBD1|TRBV5-4|NA
TGTGCCAGCAGCTATCGGGACAGGGGATCCTACGAGCAGTACTTC
CASSYRDRGSYEQYF
>TRBJ1-2|TRBD1|TRBV7-9|few
TGTGCCAGCAGCTCGTGGGACAGGGCTTATGGCTACACCTTC
CASSSWDRAYGYTF
>TRBJ2-1|TRBD2|TRBV20-1|NA
TGCAGTGCTAGTGGGCTAGCGGGAGTTTTCTACAATGAGCAGTTCTTC
CSASGLAGVFYNEQFF
>TRBJ2-7|NA|TRBV28|NA
TGTGCCAGCACCCTAGGTGGCAGCCACTACGAGCAGTACTTC
CASTLGGSHYEQYF
>TRBJ2-3|TRBD2|TRBV19|NA
TGTGCCAGTAGTATTACTAGGGGACTAGCGTCAGATACGCAGTATTTT
CASSITRGLASDTQYF
>TRBJ1-2|TRBD1|TRBV5-6|NA
TGTGCCAGCAGCCCAGGGACAGGGGGCTATGGCTACACCTTC
CASSPGTGGYGYTF
>TRBJ2-3|TRBD2|TRBV11-3|NA
TGTGCCAGCAGCCCCAGACTAGCGGGTACGCAGTATTTT
CASSPRLAGTQYF
>TRBJ2-5|TRBD2|TRBV9|NA
TGTGCCAGCAGCGTTAGCGGGGGGTACCAAGAGACCCAGTACTTC
CASSVSGGYQETQYF
>TRBJ2-3|NA|TRBV7-3|NA
TGTGCCAGCAGCTTTCATCAGGGGAGCACAGATACGCAGTATTTT
CASSFHQGSTDTQYF
>TRBJ1-4|TRBD1|TRBV2|NA
TGTGCCAGCACCGACAGGGGAAATGAAAAACTGTTTTTT
CASTDRGNEKLFF
>TRBJ1-4|NA|TRBV30|NA
TGTGCCTGGAGTCTGGTGGACTATGAAAAACTGTTTTTT
CAWSLVDYEKLFF
>TRBJ1-2|NA|TRBV7-9|NA
TGTGCCAGCAGCTTAGTTGTAGGGGCTGGCTACACCTTC
CASSLVVGAGYTF
>TRBJ1-5|TRBD1|TRBV18|once
TGTGCCAGCTCACCCCTGGACAGGGGAGCCCAGCATTTT
CASSPLDRGAQHF
>TRBJ1-1|NA|TRBV7-2|few
TGTGCCACCTCGGCCCGAGGGTACACTGAAGCTTTCTTT
CATSARGYTEAFF
>TRBJ1-4|NA|TRBV2|NA
TGTGCCAGCAGTGAGGTCACTTCGAATGAAAAACTGTTTTTT
CASSEVTSNEKLFF
>TRBJ1-1|NA|TRBV6-5|NA
TGTGCCAGCAGTTCGTGGGCGGACAGCTATAACACTGAAGCTTTCTTT
CASSSWADSYNTEAFF
>TRBJ2-1|TRBD2|TRBV7-3|NA
TGTGCCAGCAGCTTAGAACGGGGGGATGATGAGCAGTTCTTC
CASSLERGDDEQFF
>TRBJ1-1|NA|TRBV6-5|NA
TGTGCCAGCACCCCCGGAAGGGGCGCAGGCACTGAAGCTTTCTTT
CASTPGRGAGTEAFF
>TRBJ2-3|TRBD2|TRBV6-1|NA
TGTGCCAGCGGTGGCGATTGGGGGGGGGAGACAGATACGCAGTATTTT
CASGGDWGGETDTQYF
>TRBJ2-5|NA|TRBV6-6|NA
TGTGCCAGCAGTTTCATGGGTAAGGGAGGAGAGACCCAGTACTTC
CASSFMGKGGETQYF
>TRBJ1-2|NA|TRBV7-9|few
TGTGCCAGCAGCTTGACAGCCCTTTATGGCTACACCTTC
CASSLTALYGYTF
>TRBJ2-3|NA|TRBV29-1|NA
TGCAGCGTTGGGTCGCGGGGGCCCACAGATACGCAGTATTTT
CSVGSRGPTDTQYF
>TRBJ2-7|TRBD1|TRBV27|once
TGTGCCAGCAGTTTAGGGCCCGGGCAGGGGGCCTACGAGCAGTACTTC
CASSLGPGQGAYEQYF
>TRBJ1-6|TRBD1|TRBV5-1|NA
TGCGCCAGCAGCTTTTTGGGACAGTGGGGCTCACCCCTCCACTTT
CASSFLGQWGSPLHF
>TRBJ2-1|NA|TRBV4-1|NA
TGCGCCAGCAACTCCCCTGTGGGCCTCGGTGAGCAGTTCTTC
CASNSPVGLGEQFF
>TRBJ2-4|NA|TRBV10-1|once
TGCGCCAGCAGTGAGCAGCGGTTTCCCAAAAACATTCAGTACTTC
CASSEQRFPKNIQYF
>TRBJ1-3|TRBD1|TRBV18|NA
TGTGCCAGCTCACCCCGGGGACAGGGATACGGAAACACCATATATTTT
CASSPRGQGYGNTIYF
>TRBJ1-1|NA|TRBV12-3/TRBV12-4|NA
TGTGCCAGCAGCATTAATCAGGGCACTGAAGCTTTCTTT
CASSINQGTEAFF
>TRBJ1-3|NA|TRBV4-2|NA
TGTGCCAGCAGCCAAACAGATAGGGGGTTCGGAAACACCATATATTTT
CASSQTDRGFGNTIYF
>TRBJ1-3|NA|TRBV3-1/TRBV3-2|NA
TGTGCCAGCAGCCAAGCCGGGAGATTCGGAAACACCATATATTTT
CASSQAGRFGNTIYF
>TRBJ1-1|NA|TRBV7-2|NA
TGTGCCAGCAGCCGACATTGGAACACTGAAGCTTTCTTT
CASSRHWNTEAFF
>TRBJ2-1|NA|TRBV5-1|NA
TGCGCCAGCAGCTTGGGGCCACAGGGCTCCGCGGGCAATGAGCAGTTCTTC
CASSLGPQGSAGNEQFF
>TRBJ1-2|NA|TRBV28|once
TGTGCCAGCAGTTCCCCGGGGGGCAACTATGGCTACACCTTC
CASSSPGGNYGYTF
>TRBJ1-5|TRBD1|TRBV7-8|NA
TGTGCCAGCACCCCAGCCCCGGGACAGGGAGGAAGGAATCAGCCCCAGCATTTT
CASTPAPGQGGRNQPQHF
>TRBJ1-3|TRBD1|TRBV2|NA
TGTGCCAGCAGTTCTCGGGACAGCTCTGGAAACACCATATATTTT
CASSSRDSSGNTIYF